Listed here is a single T cell receptor (beta chain). This sample stems from a study of blood T cell repertoires in COVID-19. Study as a whole: Some COVID-19 samples were acute and others convalescent; all came from the United States, Italy and Spain.

Original methodology: From reference gene primer amplification, estimates of nucleated cell counts were derived. Sequencing was performed with immunoSEQ multiplex PCR; in TCRdb, only in-frame clones are kept and a portion is missing. V and J calls and clone size are as listed in that table; D and trimming were resolved from the DNA. In the table there are tens of thousands of clones, almost 85% of which are singletons. The ends were cut back, 0 bases at V and 7 bases at J, with 13 bases in the middle. The CDR3 loop spans 15 amino acids. Looked up from germline, CDR1 is MGHRA and CDR2 is YSYEKL. Sample: peripheral blood. The chain has TRBV4-1 and TRBJ1-5; tentatively, D is TRBD1 (5 bases). This receptor was identified in a man aged 50 to 60 with COVID-19, enrolled during active disease. CDR3 amino acids: CASSQEGAGRQPQHF. The CDR3 DNA follows: TGCGCCAGCAGCCAAGAAGGGGCAGGGAGGCAGCCCCAGCATTTT.